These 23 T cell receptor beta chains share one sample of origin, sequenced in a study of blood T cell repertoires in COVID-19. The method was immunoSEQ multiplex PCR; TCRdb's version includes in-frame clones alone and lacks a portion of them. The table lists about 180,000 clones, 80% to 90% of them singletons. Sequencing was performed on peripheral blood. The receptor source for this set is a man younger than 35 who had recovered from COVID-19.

The CDR3 DNA reads as TGTGCCAGCTCACCCGGACAGGCGGTTGGAAACACCATATATTTT. Translating it yields CASSPGQAVGNTIYF. The rearrangement links TRBV18 to TRBJ1-3; 7 bases match TRBD1. Trimming took 3 bases from V and 3 from J; bases not matched to a gene: 5. The CDR3 is 15 amino acids. Per the germline V gene, CDR1 is KGHSH and CDR2 is LQKENI. The whole variable domain, remainder taken from reference TRBV18 and TRBJ1-3, is NAGVMQNPRHLVRRRGQEARLRCSPMKGHSHVYWYRQLPEEGLKFMVYLQKENIIDESGMPKERFSAEFPKEGPSILRIQQVVRGDSAAYFCASSPGQAVGNTIYFGEGSWLTVV.

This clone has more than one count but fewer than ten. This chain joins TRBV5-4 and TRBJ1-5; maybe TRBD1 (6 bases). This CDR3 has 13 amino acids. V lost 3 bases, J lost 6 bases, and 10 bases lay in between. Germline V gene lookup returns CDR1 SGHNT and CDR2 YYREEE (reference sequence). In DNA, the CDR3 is TGTGCCAGCAGCTGGGGGCCCGGTCAGCCCCAGCATTTT. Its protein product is CASSWGPGQPQHF.

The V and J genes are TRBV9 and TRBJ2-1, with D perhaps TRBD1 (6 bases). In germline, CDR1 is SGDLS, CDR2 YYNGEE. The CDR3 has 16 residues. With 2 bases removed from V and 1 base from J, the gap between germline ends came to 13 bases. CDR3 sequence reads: CASSVHEGTSYNEQFF. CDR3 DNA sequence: TGTGCCAGCAGCGTTCACGAGGGGACATCCTACAATGAGCAGTTCTTC. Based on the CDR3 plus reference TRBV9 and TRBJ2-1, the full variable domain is DSGVTQTPKHLITATGQRVTLRCSPRSGDLSVYWYQQSLDQGLQFLIQYYNGEERAKGNILERFSAQQFPDLHSELNLSSLELGDSALYFCASSVHEGTSYNEQFFGPGTRLTVL.

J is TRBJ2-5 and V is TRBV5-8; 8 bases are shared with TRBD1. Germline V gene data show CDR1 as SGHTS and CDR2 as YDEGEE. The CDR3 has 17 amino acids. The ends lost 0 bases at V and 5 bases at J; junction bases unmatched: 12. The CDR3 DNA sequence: TGTGCCAGCAGCTTGGGCAGGGGGCCATCGTCGGGGGAGACCCAGTACTTC. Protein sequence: CASSLGRGPSSGETQYF. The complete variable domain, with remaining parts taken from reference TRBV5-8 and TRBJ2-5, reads EAGVTQSPTHLIKTRGQQATLRCSPISGHTSVYWYQQALGLGLQFLLWYDEGEERNRGNFPPRFSGRQFPNYSSELNVNALELEDSALYLCASSLGRGPSSGETQYFGPGTRLLVL.

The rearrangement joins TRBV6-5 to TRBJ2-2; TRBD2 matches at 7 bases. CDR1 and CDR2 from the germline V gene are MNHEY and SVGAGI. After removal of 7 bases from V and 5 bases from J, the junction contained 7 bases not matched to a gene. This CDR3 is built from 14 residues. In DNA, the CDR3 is TGTGCCAGCACCAGCGGGGTCGGGACCGGGGAGCTGTTTTTT. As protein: CASTSGVGTGELFF.

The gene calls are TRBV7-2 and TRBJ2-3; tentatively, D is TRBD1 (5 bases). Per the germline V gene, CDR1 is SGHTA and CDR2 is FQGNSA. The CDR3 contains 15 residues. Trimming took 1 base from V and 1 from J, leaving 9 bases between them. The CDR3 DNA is TGTGCCAGCAGCTTAGAGTTGGGGCGCACAGATACGCAGTATTTT. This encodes CASSLELGRTDTQYF.

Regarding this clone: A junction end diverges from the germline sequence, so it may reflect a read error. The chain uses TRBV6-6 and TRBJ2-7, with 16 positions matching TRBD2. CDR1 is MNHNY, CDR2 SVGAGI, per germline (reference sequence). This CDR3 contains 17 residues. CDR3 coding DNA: TGTGCCAGCAGTCGCGGGACTAGCGGGAGGGCCTCCCACGAGCAGTACTTC. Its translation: CASSRGTSGRASHEQYF.

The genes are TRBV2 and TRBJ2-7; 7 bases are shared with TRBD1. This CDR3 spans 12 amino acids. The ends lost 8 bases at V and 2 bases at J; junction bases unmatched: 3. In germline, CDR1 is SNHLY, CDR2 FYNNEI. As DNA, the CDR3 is TGTGCCAGCCTGGACAGGACCTACGAGCAGTACTTC. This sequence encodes CASLDRTYEQYF.

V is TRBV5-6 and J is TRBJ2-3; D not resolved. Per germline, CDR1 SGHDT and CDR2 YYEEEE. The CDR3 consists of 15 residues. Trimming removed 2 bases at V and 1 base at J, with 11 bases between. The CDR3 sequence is CASSFEVAGTDTQYF. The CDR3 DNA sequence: TGTGCCAGCAGCTTTGAGGTGGCTGGCACAGATACGCAGTATTTT.

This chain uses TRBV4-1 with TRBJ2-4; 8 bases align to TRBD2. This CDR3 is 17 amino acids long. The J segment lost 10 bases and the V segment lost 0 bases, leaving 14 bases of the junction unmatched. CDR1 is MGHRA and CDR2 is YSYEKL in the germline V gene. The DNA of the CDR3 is TGCGCCAGCAGCCAAGATCACTCACCCCCGGGAGGGGAGATTCAGTACTTC. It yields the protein CASSQDHSPPGGEIQYF.

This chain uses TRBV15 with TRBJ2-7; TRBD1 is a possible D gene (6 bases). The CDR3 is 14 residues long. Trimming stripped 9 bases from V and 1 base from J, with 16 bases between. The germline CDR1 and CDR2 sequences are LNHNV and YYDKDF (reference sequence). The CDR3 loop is CATALNRDSYEQYF. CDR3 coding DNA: TGTGCCACGGCGCTGAACAGGGATTCCTACGAGCAGTACTTC.

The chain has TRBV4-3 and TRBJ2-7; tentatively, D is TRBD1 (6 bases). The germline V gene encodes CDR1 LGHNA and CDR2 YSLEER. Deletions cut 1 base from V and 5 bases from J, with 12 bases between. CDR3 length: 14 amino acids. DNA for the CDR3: TGCGCCAGCAGCCAAGGACCAGGGGTCAACGAGCAGTACTTC. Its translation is CASSQGPGVNEQYF.

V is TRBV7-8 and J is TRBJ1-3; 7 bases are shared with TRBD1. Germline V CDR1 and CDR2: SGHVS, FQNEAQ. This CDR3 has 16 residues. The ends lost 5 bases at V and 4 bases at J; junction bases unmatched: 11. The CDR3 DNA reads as TGTGCCAGCAGCCAGGGGGGGAGGGCTTTGGGAAACACCATATATTTT. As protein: CASSQGGRALGNTIYF.

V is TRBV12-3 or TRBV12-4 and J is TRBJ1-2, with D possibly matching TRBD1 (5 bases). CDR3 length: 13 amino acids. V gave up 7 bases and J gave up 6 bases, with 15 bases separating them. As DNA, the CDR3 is TGTGCCAGCAAACTTGGGGGGTCCCATGGCTACACCTTC. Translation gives CASKLGGSHGYTF.

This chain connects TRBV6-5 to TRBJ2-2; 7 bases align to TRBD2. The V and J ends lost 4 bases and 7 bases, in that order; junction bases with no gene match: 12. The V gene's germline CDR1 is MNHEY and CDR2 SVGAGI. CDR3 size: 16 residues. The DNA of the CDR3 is TGTGCCAGCAGTTTGGGCGGCGGGAGACGGGGCGGGGAGCTGTTTTTT. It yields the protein CASSLGGGRRGGELFF.

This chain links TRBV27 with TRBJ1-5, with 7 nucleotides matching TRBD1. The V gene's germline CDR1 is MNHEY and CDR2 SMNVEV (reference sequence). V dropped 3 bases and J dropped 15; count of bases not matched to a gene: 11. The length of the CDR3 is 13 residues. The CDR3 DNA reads TGTGCCAGCAGTTTCCGCCCGACAGGGCCTCCGCATTTT. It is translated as CASSFRPTGPPHF.

The CDR3 DNA is TGTGCCAGCAGTTTAGGCGGGAGCAACGAGCAGTACTTC. Amino acids: CASSLGGSNEQYF. The chain employs TRBV28 and TRBJ2-7; the match to TRBD2 covers 7 bases. Per the germline V gene, CDR1 is MDHEN and CDR2 is SYDVKM. After removal of 2 bases from V and 5 bases from J, the junction contained 3 bases not matched to a gene. The CDR3 loop spans 13 amino acids.

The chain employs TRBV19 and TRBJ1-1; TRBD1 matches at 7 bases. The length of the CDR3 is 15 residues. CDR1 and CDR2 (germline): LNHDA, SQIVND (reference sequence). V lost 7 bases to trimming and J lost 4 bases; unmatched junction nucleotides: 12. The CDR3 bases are TGTGCCAGTAAGCTTGGAGGGGGCGCGCGCACTGAAGCTTTCTTT. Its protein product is CASKLGGGARTEAFF. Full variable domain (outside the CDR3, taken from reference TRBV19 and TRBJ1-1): DGGITQSPKYLFRKEGQNVTLSCEQNLNHDAMYWYRQDPGQGLRLIYYSQIVNDFQKGDIAEGYSVSREKKESFPLTVTSAQKNPTAFYLCASKLGGGARTEAFFGQGTRLTVV.

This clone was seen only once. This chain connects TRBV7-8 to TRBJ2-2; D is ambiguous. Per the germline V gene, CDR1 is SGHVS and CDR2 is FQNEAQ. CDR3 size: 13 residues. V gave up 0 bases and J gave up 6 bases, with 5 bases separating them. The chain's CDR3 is CASSLASPGELFF. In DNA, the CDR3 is TGTGCCAGCAGCTTAGCCTCCCCCGGGGAGCTGTTTTTT.

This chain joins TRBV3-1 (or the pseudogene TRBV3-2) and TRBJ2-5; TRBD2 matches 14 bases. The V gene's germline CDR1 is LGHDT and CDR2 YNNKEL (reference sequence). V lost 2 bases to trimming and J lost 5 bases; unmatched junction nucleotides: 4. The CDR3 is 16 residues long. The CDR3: CASSQMTSGRGETQYF. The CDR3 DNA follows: TGTGCCAGCAGCCAAATGACTAGCGGGAGGGGGGAGACCCAGTACTTC.

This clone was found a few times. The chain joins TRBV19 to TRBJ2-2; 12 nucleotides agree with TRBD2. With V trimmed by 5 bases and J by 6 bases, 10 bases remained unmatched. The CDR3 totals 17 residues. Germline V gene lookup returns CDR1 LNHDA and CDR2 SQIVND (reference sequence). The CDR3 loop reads CASSVGLAGWGAGELFF. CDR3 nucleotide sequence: TGTGCCAGTAGTGTGGGACTAGCGGGCTGGGGCGCCGGGGAGCTGTTTTTT.

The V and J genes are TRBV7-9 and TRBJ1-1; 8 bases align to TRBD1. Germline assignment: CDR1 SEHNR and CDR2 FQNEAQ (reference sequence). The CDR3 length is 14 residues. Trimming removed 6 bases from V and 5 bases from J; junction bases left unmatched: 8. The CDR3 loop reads CASRSGGARTEAFF. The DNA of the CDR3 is TGTGCCAGCAGGTCAGGGGGCGCGAGGACTGAAGCTTTCTTT.

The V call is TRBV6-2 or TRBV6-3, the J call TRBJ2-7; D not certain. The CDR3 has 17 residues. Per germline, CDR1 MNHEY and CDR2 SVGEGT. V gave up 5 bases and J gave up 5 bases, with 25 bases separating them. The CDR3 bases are TGTGCCAGCAGTGGGCGATCTAACTGGATAGTCCGTGACGAGCAGTACTTC. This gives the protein CASSGRSNWIVRDEQYF.